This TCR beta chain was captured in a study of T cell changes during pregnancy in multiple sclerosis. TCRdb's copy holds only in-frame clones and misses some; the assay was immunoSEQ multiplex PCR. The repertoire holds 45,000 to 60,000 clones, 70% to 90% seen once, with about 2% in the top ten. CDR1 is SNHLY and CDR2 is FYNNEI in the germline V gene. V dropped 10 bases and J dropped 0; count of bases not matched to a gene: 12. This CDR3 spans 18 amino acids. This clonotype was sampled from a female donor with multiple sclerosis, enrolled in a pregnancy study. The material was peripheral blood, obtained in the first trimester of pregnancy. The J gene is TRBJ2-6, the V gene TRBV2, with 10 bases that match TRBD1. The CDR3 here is CATSRWRTGGSGANVLTF. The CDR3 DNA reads TGTGCCACCAGCAGGTGGAGGACAGGGGGCTCTGGGGCCAACGTCCTGACTTTC. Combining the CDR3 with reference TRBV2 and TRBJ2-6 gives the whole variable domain EPEVTQTPSHQVTQMGQEVILRCVPISNHLYFYWYRQILGQKVEFLVSFYNNEISEKSEIFDDQFSVERPDGSNFTLKIRSTKLEDSAMYFCATSRWRTGGSGANVLTFGAGSRLTVL.